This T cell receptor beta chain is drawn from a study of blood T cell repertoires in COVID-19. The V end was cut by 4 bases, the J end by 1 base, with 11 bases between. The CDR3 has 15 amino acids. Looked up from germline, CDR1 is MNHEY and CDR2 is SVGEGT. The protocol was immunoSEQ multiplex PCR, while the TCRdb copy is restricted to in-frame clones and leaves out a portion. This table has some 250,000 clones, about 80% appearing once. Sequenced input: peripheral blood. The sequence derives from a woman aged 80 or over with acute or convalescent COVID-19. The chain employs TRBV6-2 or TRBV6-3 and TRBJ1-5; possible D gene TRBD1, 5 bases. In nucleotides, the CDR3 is TGTGCCAGCAGTTGGTCAGGGCAGAGCAATCAGCCCCAGCATTTT. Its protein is CASSWSGQSNQPQHF.